Listed below are T cell receptor beta chains from one sample, sequenced in a study of cytomegalovirus exposure and HLA in healthy donors. The assay was immunoSEQ multiplex PCR, and TCRdb's table has in-frame clones only and misses some. The table lists about 160,000 clones, more than 80% of them singletons. The source material was PBMCs. These receptors were collected from a woman aged 18 to 35 in good health and CMV-seropositive. The CDR3 runs from the conserved cysteine through the conserved F or W. The D gene is left open where the match is weak. Only part of the rows carry a size: once, few, many, or a class if the clone is expanded.

V	D	J	size	DNA	CDR3
TRBV7-9	NA	TRBJ1-2	once	TGTGCCAGCAGCTTTGGCGGATCCTATGGCTACACCTTC	CASSFGGSYGYTF
TRBV19	NA	TRBJ1-5	NA	TGTGCCAGTAGGAGAACAGAGTATAGCAATCAGCCCCAGCATTTT	CASRRTEYSNQPQHF
TRBV27	TRBD1	TRBJ1-1	NA	TGTGCCAGCAGTCCTACCGGGACAGGGTTAGTGATGGTGGACACTGAAGCTTTCTTT	CASSPTGTGLVMVDTEAFF
TRBV27	NA	TRBJ2-4	NA	TGTGCCAGCAGCCGTGGCGGGGCACAAAACATTCAGTACTTC	CASSRGGAQNIQYF
TRBV6-1	TRBD2	TRBJ2-7	few	TGTGCCAGCAGTGAAGCCATAGCGGGGGGCTACGAGCAGTACTTC	CASSEAIAGGYEQYF
TRBV7-2	TRBD2	TRBJ2-7	NA	TGTGCCAGCAGCAGGCTAGCGGGGCTTTACGAGCAGTACTTC	CASSRLAGLYEQYF
TRBV7-8	TRBD2	TRBJ2-3	NA	TGTGCCAGCAGAACTCGGGGGGGCCGGGTGGATACGCAGTATTTT	CASRTRGGRVDTQYF
TRBV30	TRBD1	TRBJ2-3	NA	TGTGCCTGGAGTTTACAGGGGAGAGATACGCAGTATTTT	CAWSLQGRDTQYF
TRBV7-8	TRBD1	TRBJ2-1	NA	TGTGCCAGCAGCTTATTCAGGGGGTCGGGGAAAAATGAGCAGTTCTTC	CASSLFRGSGKNEQFF
TRBV19	NA	TRBJ1-1	NA	TGTGCCAGTAGTCCAGCGGGGTGGAACACTGAAGCTTTCTTT	CASSPAGWNTEAFF
TRBV5-4	TRBD1	TRBJ2-1	NA	TGTGCCAGCAGCGATAGGACAGGGGGGCACAATGAGCAGTTCTTC	CASSDRTGGHNEQFF
TRBV6-6	NA	TRBJ1-1	NA	TGTGCCAGCAGTTACGAGGCAGGGGTGTTTGAAGCTTTCTTT	CASSYEAGVFEAFF
TRBV7-9	NA	TRBJ2-1	NA	TGTGCCAGCGCAGGCAACAATGAGCAGTTCTTC	CASAGNNEQFF
TRBV5-3	TRBD2	TRBJ2-5	NA	TGTGCCAGAAGCTTGGATTTTGGTGGATCTAGCGGGGAAGAGACCCAGTACTTC	CARSLDFGGSSGEETQYF
TRBV2	NA	TRBJ1-2	NA	TGTGCCAGCAGTACCCTTGAGGTCTGGTATGGCTACACCTTC	CASSTLEVWYGYTF
TRBV6-1	NA	TRBJ1-2	NA	TGTGCCAGCACCGATACAGGCTGGGGAGGCTACACCTTC	CASTDTGWGGYTF
TRBV27	NA	TRBJ2-1	NA	TGTGCCAGCAGTTTATACCTAGCACGGAACAATGAGCAGTTCTTC	CASSLYLARNNEQFF
TRBV27	NA	TRBJ2-7	many	TGTGCCAGCAGTTTAGGGGCCTCCTACGAGCAGTACTTC	CASSLGASYEQYF
TRBV4-3	NA	TRBJ2-2	NA	TGCGCCAGCAGCCAAGACAGGGGCCCGAACACCGGGGAGCTGTTTTTT	CASSQDRGPNTGELFF
TRBV29-1	TRBD1	TRBJ2-6	few	TGCAGCGTTGAAGTCGGGACAGGGGGCGCCTCTGGGGCCAACGTCCTGACTTTC	CSVEVGTGGASGANVLTF
TRBV2	NA	TRBJ2-2	NA	TGTGCCAGCATAGTCCAGGGCACCGGGGAGCTGTTTTTT	CASIVQGTGELFF
TRBV2	NA	TRBJ2-1	few	TGTGCCAGCAGGGGGGGGCCCAATTCCTACAATGAGCAGTTCTTC	CASRGGPNSYNEQFF
TRBV27	TRBD1	TRBJ2-7	NA	TGTGCCAGCAGTTCGTCGGGACAGGTAGGCAACGAGCAGTACTTC	CASSSSGQVGNEQYF
TRBV6-5	TRBD1	TRBJ1-1	NA	TGTGCCAGCAAGTATGACAGGGGTACTGAAGCTTTCTTT	CASKYDRGTEAFF
TRBV5-6	NA	TRBJ1-1	NA	TGTGCCAGCAGCTCGAACAGGGCGAGCACTGAAGCTTTCTTT	CASSSNRASTEAFF
TRBV28	TRBD1	TRBJ2-7	once	TGTGCCACTTTGACAGGGGGCAGGTACGAGCAGTACTTC	CATLTGGRYEQYF
TRBV4-1	TRBD2	TRBJ2-2	NA	TGCGCCAGCAGCCGCAGAGCGGGGGGCGAGTTCGCGAACACCGGGGAGCTGTTTTTT	CASSRRAGGEFANTGELFF
TRBV6-6	TRBD2	TRBJ2-3	NA	TGTGCCAGCAGTTACTTTCGGGGGGAGGCAGATACGCAGTATTTT	CASSYFRGEADTQYF
TRBV6-1	NA	TRBJ2-1	NA	TGTGCCAGCAGTGCGGGAGAACACAATGAGCAGTTCTTC	CASSAGEHNEQFF
TRBV7-2	TRBD1	TRBJ2-2	NA	TGTGCCAGCAGCTTTGACAGGGGCACCGGGGAGCTGTTTTTT	CASSFDRGTGELFF
TRBV6-6	NA	TRBJ2-6	NA	TGTGCCAGCGCATCAGGTATTGGGGCCAACGTCCTGACTTTC	CASASGIGANVLTF
TRBV4-2	TRBD1	TRBJ1-2	NA	TGTGCCAGCAGCCAAGAAGGAGGGGGCGCGAACTATGGCTACACCTTC	CASSQEGGGANYGYTF
TRBV27	TRBD1	TRBJ1-2	NA	TGTGCCAGCAGTCCCCGACAGGGGGGCTACACCTTC	CASSPRQGGYTF
TRBV5-1	NA	TRBJ1-1	NA	TGCGCCAGCAGTATGGAGGGAGACGGAGCTTTCTTT	CASSMEGDGAFF
TRBV9	NA	TRBJ1-2	NA	TGTGCCAGCAGCCTTTATGACAGCAAGGGCTACACCTTC	CASSLYDSKGYTF
TRBV7-2	NA	TRBJ2-1	NA	TGTGCCAGCAGCTCCGGGACAACCGGTTCAGATGAGCAGTTCTTC	CASSSGTTGSDEQFF
TRBV19	TRBD2	TRBJ2-2	NA	TGTGCCAGTAGTAGGACTAGCGGAATATATACCGGGGAGCTGTTTTTT	CASSRTSGIYTGELFF
TRBV28	TRBD1	TRBJ1-2	NA	TGTGCCAGCACCAGCGACAGGGTAGGCTACACCTTC	CASTSDRVGYTF
TRBV9	NA	TRBJ2-1	NA	TGTGCCAGCAGCGTAGATCCGGGAACGTTGGACAATGAGCAGTTCTTC	CASSVDPGTLDNEQFF
TRBV5-6	TRBD2	TRBJ2-7	NA	TGTGCCAGCAGCTTGGCCTCGCGGGAGAGCGAGCAGTACTTC	CASSLASRESEQYF
TRBV28	NA	TRBJ1-5	once	TGTGCCAGCATCCCGGGGTTAGGTCGGCCCCAGCATTTT	CASIPGLGRPQHF
TRBV6-6	NA	TRBJ1-6	NA	TGTGCCACTCGCCTAGCCGGGGGGTCCTATAATTCACCCCTCCACTTT	CATRLAGGSYNSPLHF
TRBV27	TRBD2	TRBJ2-2	NA	TGTGCCAGCAGACCGGGACTAACGAACACCGGGGAGCTGTTTTTT	CASRPGLTNTGELFF
TRBV5-6	NA	TRBJ2-5	NA	TGTGCCAGCAGCTTTTCCCCTATCCAAGAGACCCAGTACTTC	CASSFSPIQETQYF
TRBV5-4	TRBD2	TRBJ2-7	NA	TGTGCCAGCAGCTTGCCTGGGACTAGCGACGAGCAGTACTTC	CASSLPGTSDEQYF
TRBV4-1	TRBD1	TRBJ2-7	NA	TGCGCCAGCAGCCAGGTTTCGTCGACAGGGCTATACGAGCAGTACTTC	CASSQVSSTGLYEQYF
TRBV27	TRBD1	TRBJ1-5	NA	TGTGCCAGCAGATACACCCGGGACAGTGTTTATCAGCCCCAGCATTTT	CASRYTRDSVYQPQHF
TRBV27	TRBD2	TRBJ2-1	NA	TGTGCCAGCAGTTTTCCGTCTAGCGGGGGGAGCAATGAGCAGTTCTTC	CASSFPSSGGSNEQFF
TRBV5-1	NA	TRBJ1-2	NA	TGCGCCAGCAGCGTGGACAATTCCTATGGCTACACCTTC	CASSVDNSYGYTF
TRBV28	TRBD2	TRBJ2-7	NA	TGTGCCAGCAGTCCGACTAGGACTAGCGGGAGCGGCGAGCAGTACTTC	CASSPTRTSGSGEQYF
TRBV2	TRBD1	TRBJ1-2	NA	TGTGCCAGCAGTGAAGCCGGGACAGCCGTTTATGGCTACACCTTC	CASSEAGTAVYGYTF
TRBV14	NA	TRBJ1-4	NA	TGTGCCAGCAGCCAAGAGTACGGGAATGAAAAACTGTTTTTT	CASSQEYGNEKLFF
TRBV11-2	NA	TRBJ2-2	NA	TGTGCCAGCAGCTTAAGGAGCAGAACCGGGGAGCTGTTTTTT	CASSLRSRTGELFF